This T cell receptor beta chain was recorded in a study of OX40 agonist ivuxolimab in advanced cancers. Broader study findings: Partial responders at 0.1-3.0 mg/kg had among the lowest clonal expansion. Some nonresponders additionally presented with little normalized T-cell clonal expansion.

To note about this clone: The antigen is unknown.

Germline V lookup: CDR1 MNHEY, CDR2 SMNVEV (reference sequence). V was clipped by 0 bases and J by 0 bases, with 9 bases between them. CDR3 size: 15 residues. TCRdb's copy holds only in-frame clones and misses some; the assay was immunoSEQ multiplex PCR. The sample shows approximately 80,000 clones, around 94% of them seen only once. The sequence came from an adult with an advanced solid tumor such as melanoma, head and neck, liver or kidney cancer. This chain uses TRBV27 with TRBJ2-7; perhaps TRBD2 as D (5 bases). This material consisted of CD4+ or CD8+ T cells sorted from blood, taken in a trial of the OX40 agonist ivuxolimab. This CDR3 is CASSLSGALSYEQYF. The CDR3 DNA reads as TGTGCCAGCAGTTTATCGGGAGCGCTCTCCTACGAGCAGTACTTC.